Detailed here is one TCR beta chain. The record originates from a study of blood T cell repertoires in COVID-19. Across the study: COVID-19 samples collected from the United States, Italy and Spain covered acute and convalescent phases.

As handled by the study authors: Amplification of reference gene primers was used by the study to estimate nucleated cell counts. TCRdb keeps only in-frame clones here, not all; method: immunoSEQ multiplex PCR. V and J calls and clone size come straight from that table; D and trimming were deduced from the DNA. In the table there are 200,000 to 300,000 clones, around 87% of which are singletons. The CDR3 is 13 amino acids. V was shortened by 6 bases and J by 5 bases, with 11 bases between the two germline ends. CDR1 and CDR2 from the germline V gene are MNHNY and SVGAGI (reference sequence). The sequence came from a woman aged 60-75 years with COVID-19, enrolled during active disease. The sequencing input was peripheral blood. This chain links TRBV6-6 with TRBJ1-5; unclear D gene. In nucleotides, the CDR3 is TGTGCCAGCAGAGCACAAGCGGATCAGCCCCAGCATTTT. Translating it yields CASRAQADQPQHF.